This T cell receptor (beta chain) is from a study of T cell responses to AZD1222 COVID-19 vaccine. Across the study: The analysis combined second doses at about 4 or about 12 weeks.

Study outcomes and limitations: The span of vaccine-associated CD4 TCRs extended across spike, with dominance at 160-218 and 743-854. Donors, mostly white British, included more females; clonal diversity was possibly underestimated.

With 5 bases removed from V and 0 bases from J, the gap between germline ends came to 14 bases. This CDR3 contains 15 residues. Germline V gene lookup returns CDR1 SGHTA and CDR2 FQGTGA. For this clone: Its cognate antigen is unknown.

The method was immunoSEQ multiplex PCR; TCRdb's version includes in-frame clones alone and lacks a portion of them. This sample has around 130,000 clones, with around 83% found just once. Here the sequenced sample was peripheral blood, taken on day 0 of AZD1222 vaccination. The V and J genes are TRBV7-3 and TRBJ2-7; possible D gene TRBD2, 6 bases. This receptor was identified in an adult in good health. CDR3 nucleotides: TGTGCCAGCAGCCAGGCCGGGGGTCCCTCCTACGAGCAGTACTTC. This encodes CASSQAGGPSYEQYF.